The clone carrying this T cell receptor beta chain was seen ten or more times. Its specificity is not known. Using its own MiXCR run on the RT-PCR reads, TCRdb lists one record per CDR3 protein. The data hold about 520,000 distinct CDR3 sequences, with less than 30% observed a single time. The sample originates from a study of response to subunit inactivated influenza vaccine. Findings and limits, study-wide: Each seasonal flu vaccination may recruit only limited new T cells, authors suggested.

The source is a man aged 50-59 years who received an inactivated influenza vaccine. Sequencing used CD4+ T cells sorted from PBMCs, obtained around 5 days after vaccination.

The CDR3 region is CSAEGASNEKLFF. The CDR3 DNA follows: TGCAGCGCCGAGGGGGCCTCTAATGAAAAACTGTTTTTT. This chain connects TRBV29-1 to TRBJ1-4; 7 bases are shared with TRBD1. The CDR3 runs 13 residues. With V trimmed by 7 bases and J by 3 bases, 5 bases remained unmatched. Germline values: CDR1 SQVTM, CDR2 ANQGSEA.